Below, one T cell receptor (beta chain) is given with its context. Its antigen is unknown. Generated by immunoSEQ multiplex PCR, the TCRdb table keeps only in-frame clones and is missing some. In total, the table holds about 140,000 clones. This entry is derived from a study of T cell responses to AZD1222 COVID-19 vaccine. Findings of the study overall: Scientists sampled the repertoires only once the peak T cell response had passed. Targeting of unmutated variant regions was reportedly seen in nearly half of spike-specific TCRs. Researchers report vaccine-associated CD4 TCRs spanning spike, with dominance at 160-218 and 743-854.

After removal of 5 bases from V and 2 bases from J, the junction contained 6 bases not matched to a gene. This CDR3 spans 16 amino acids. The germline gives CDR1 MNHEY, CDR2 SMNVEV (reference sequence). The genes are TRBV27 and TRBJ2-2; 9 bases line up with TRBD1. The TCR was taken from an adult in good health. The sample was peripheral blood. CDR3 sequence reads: CASSKTGQGNTGELFF. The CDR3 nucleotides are TGTGCCAGCAGTAAAACGGGACAGGGAAACACCGGGGAGCTGTTTTTT.